These T cell receptor beta chains were read from a single sample in a study of blood T cell repertoires in COVID-19. Profiling relied on immunoSEQ multiplex PCR, and the TCRdb table lists in-frame clones only, not all of them. Counted here are 250,000 to 300,000 clones, roughly 86% occurring once; the ten biggest clones make up about 3.5%. The sample comprised peripheral blood. The receptors here all came from a man aged 18 to 29 with active or convalescent COVID-19. Each CDR3 is given with its conserved first and last residue. A D gene is named only where the DNA matches it firmly. Clone size is stated in some rows and not others, as once, few, many or a class when expanded.

TRBJ1-3 | TRBV7-2 | . | . | CASTPIGAPGNTIYF | TGTGCCAGCACCCCCATCGGAGCGCCCGGAAACACCATATATTTT
TRBJ1-3 | TRBV4-1 | few | . | CASSQDPRGRSGNTIYF | TGCGCCAGCAGCCAAGATCCCAGGGGCCGCTCTGGAAACACCATATATTTT
TRBJ2-6 | TRBV2 | . | . | CASSLSGANVLTF | TGTGCCAGCAGTCTCTCTGGGGCCAACGTCCTGACTTTC
TRBJ2-3 | TRBV6-1 | . | TRBD1 | CASSAAIYRGRTDTQYF | TGTGCCAGCAGTGCGGCTATTTACAGGGGGCGCACAGATACGCAGTATTTT
TRBJ2-1 | TRBV28 | . | TRBD2 | CASSLGLAGGFYNEQFF | TGTGCCAGCAGCCTGGGACTAGCGGGGGGCTTTTACAATGAGCAGTTCTTC
TRBJ1-1 | TRBV6-5 | . | TRBD1 | CASTPDRAVTEAFF | TGTGCCAGCACTCCCGACAGGGCCGTCACTGAAGCTTTCTTT
TRBJ1-6 | TRBV30 | . | . | CAWNRDSPLHF | TGTGCCTGGAACAGAGATTCACCCCTCCACTTT
TRBJ2-1 | TRBV7-2 | . | TRBD1 | CASSPWDRGGNEQFF | TGTGCCAGCAGCCCCTGGGACAGGGGTGGCAATGAGCAGTTCTTC
TRBJ1-6 | TRBV30 | . | TRBD1 | CAWSPDRNNSPLHF | TGTGCCTGGAGTCCGGACAGGAATAATTCACCCCTCCACTTT
TRBJ2-1 | TRBV7-3 | . | . | CASSQFPLGRMSYNEQFF | TGTGCCAGCAGCCAGTTCCCCCTTGGGAGGATGTCCTACAATGAGCAGTTCTTC
TRBJ2-6 | TRBV7-2 | . | TRBD1 | CASSPQGAASGANVLTF | TGTGCCAGCAGCCCACAGGGGGCGGCCTCTGGGGCCAACGTCCTGACTTTC
TRBJ2-7 | TRBV6-6 | . | TRBD2 | CASSDSGLADEQYF | TGTGCCAGCAGTGACTCGGGACTAGCGGACGAGCAGTACTTC
TRBJ1-5 | TRBV7-9 | . | . | CASSFNTQAQHF | TGTGCCAGCAGCTTTAACACACAGGCCCAGCATTTT
TRBJ2-7 | TRBV2 | . | . | CASGGVYEQYF | TGTGCCAGCGGCGGGGTCTACGAGCAGTACTTC
TRBJ2-5 | TRBV9 | once | TRBD2 | CASSVDTGGRQYF | TGTGCCAGCAGCGTAGATACGGGGGGACGCCAGTACTTC
TRBJ1-1 | TRBV6-6 | . | . | CASNSRGRSNTEAFF | TGTGCCAGCAATAGCAGGGGAAGATCGAACACTGAAGCTTTCTTT
TRBJ1-4 | TRBV4-1 | once | . | CASSTVGGSEKLFF | TGCGCCAGCAGCACCGTCGGGGGAAGTGAAAAACTGTTTTTT
TRBJ2-1 | TRBV11-2 | . | TRBD1 | CASSPDRGSYNEQFF | TGTGCCAGCAGCCCCGACAGGGGTAGTTACAATGAGCAGTTCTTC
TRBJ2-7 | TRBV5-1 | . | TRBD2 | CASFRGSGRDEQYF | TGCGCCAGCTTTAGAGGTAGCGGGAGGGACGAGCAGTACTTC
TRBJ2-1 | TRBV6-4 | . | . | CASSPTRAYNEQFF | TGTGCCAGCAGTCCGACGAGGGCATACAATGAGCAGTTCTTC
TRBJ1-6 | TRBV21-1 | . | . | CASSKDRGPNSPLHF | TGTGCCAGCAGCAAAGATAGGGGGCCGAATTCACCCCTCCACTTT
TRBJ1-5 | TRBV2 | . | TRBD1 | CASRGMTGGSNQPQHF | TGTGCCAGCAGGGGAATGACAGGGGGGAGCAATCAGCCCCAGCATTTT
TRBJ1-2 | TRBV4-1 | . | . | CASSQHSGALYGYTF | TGCGCCAGCAGCCAACATTCCGGTGCCCTTTATGGCTACACCTTC
TRBJ1-1 | TRBV5-1 | once | . | CASSFSQRRPEAFF | TGCGCCAGCAGCTTTAGCCAGCGAAGGCCTGAAGCTTTCTTT
TRBJ2-7 | TRBV7-9 | . | TRBD2 | CASSLGGRATYEQYF | TGTGCCAGCAGCTTGGGGGGGAGGGCCACCTACGAGCAGTACTTC
TRBJ2-7 | TRBV7-2 | . | TRBD1 | CASSLATSGGTYEQYF | TGTGCCAGCAGCTTAGCGACGTCAGGGGGAACCTACGAGCAGTACTTC
TRBJ1-6 | TRBV10-1 | . | . | CASSVSPRNSPLHF | TGCGCCAGCAGTGTATCCCCCAGAAATTCACCCCTCCACTTT
TRBJ1-2 | TRBV30 | . | . | CAWRPSGGGYTF | TGTGCCTGGAGGCCCTCCGGGGGAGGCTACACCTTC
TRBJ2-3 | TRBV28 | . | TRBD2 | CASTPLAGHTQYF | TGTGCCAGCACCCCTCTAGCGGGCCATACGCAGTATTTT
TRBJ1-3 | TRBV6-6 | . | . | CASSYDSLTGNTIYF | TGTGCCAGCAGTTACGACAGTTTAACTGGAAACACCATATATTTT
TRBJ1-1 | TRBV6-5 | . | . | CASRRQMNTEAFF | TGTGCCAGCAGGAGACAGATGAACACTGAAGCTTTCTTT
TRBJ1-3 | TRBV30 | once | TRBD1 | CAWTGGVGNTIYF | TGTGCCTGGACAGGGGGCGTTGGAAACACCATATATTTT
TRBJ1-1 | TRBV2 | . | . | CASSPGPARGGTEAFF | TGTGCCAGCAGTCCCGGACCCGCGCGGGGTGGCACTGAAGCTTTCTTT
TRBJ1-2 | TRBV6-5 | . | . | CASKEGLYGYTF | TGTGCCAGCAAGGAGGGACTCTATGGCTACACCTTC
TRBJ2-3 | TRBV3-1/TRBV3-2 | . | . | CASSRPTHLLRGDTQYF | TGTGCCAGCAGCCGCCCGACCCACTTGCTAAGGGGGGATACGCAGTATTTT
TRBJ2-7 | TRBV14 | . | . | CASSPGTGYEQYF | TGTGCCAGCAGCCCAGGGACTGGATACGAGCAGTACTTC
TRBJ1-5 | TRBV7-2 | few | . | CASSLQFNQPQHF | TGTGCCAGCAGCTTACAGTTTAATCAGCCCCAGCATTTT
TRBJ1-1 | TRBV5-1 | . | . | CASSLRQDTEAFF | TGCGCCAGCAGCTTGAGACAGGACACTGAAGCTTTCTTT
TRBJ1-3 | TRBV4-3 | . | . | CASSQEDSSGNTIYF | TGCGCCAGCAGCCAAGAAGACAGCTCTGGAAACACCATATATTTT
TRBJ2-7 | TRBV14 | . | . | CASSQGSGAYEQYF | TGTGCCAGCAGCCAAGGTTCAGGGGCTTACGAGCAGTACTTC
TRBJ2-1 | TRBV6-4 | once | TRBD1 | CASSGGSGGNEQFF | TGTGCCAGCAGTGGGGGTTCAGGGGGCAATGAGCAGTTCTTC
TRBJ2-5 | TRBV21-1 | . | . | CASDKGPLELWETQYF | TGTGCCAGCGACAAAGGCCCCTTGGAGTTGTGGGAGACCCAGTACTTC